A single sample gave rise to the 10 T cell receptor beta chains below, sequenced in a study of PD-1 blockade in classical Hodgkin lymphoma. This table comes from immunoSEQ multiplex PCR, and its TCRdb copy is limited to in-frame clones, with some not included. The sample contains about 35,000 clones, 85% to 90% of which appear only once. Time point defined: newly diagnosed, previously untreated cHL patient sample. Thawed PBMCs were the source of CD4+ T cells, purified by magnetic negative selection. Sequencing was done on a sample of CD4+ T cells from blood. The receptors shown here come from a human donor with classical Hodgkin lymphoma.

The chain links TRBV15 to TRBJ1-4; no clear D gene. V lost 1 base to trimming and J lost 6 bases, with 3 bases between them. The germline V gene has CDR1 LNHNV and CDR2 YYDKDF (reference sequence). The CDR3 spans 12 residues. The CDR3 nucleotides read TGTGCCACCAGCAGAGGATATGAAAAACTGTTTTTT. Its protein product is CATSRGYEKLFF.

This clone has only one observation. This chain links TRBV6-6 with TRBJ1-1; D remains unclear. Germline CDR1 reads MNHNY; CDR2 reads SVGAGI (reference sequence). The V end was cut by 2 bases, the J end by 4 bases, with 5 bases between. The CDR3 loop spans 12 amino acids. CDR3 DNA: TGTGCCAGCAGTTACCAAGCCACTGAAGCTTTCTTT. This codes for CASSYQATEAFF.

This chain joins TRBV30 and TRBJ2-1, with 8 nucleotides matching TRBD1. CDR3 length equals 17 residues. Per germline, CDR1 GTSNPN and CDR2 SVGIG (reference sequence). Germline trimming cut 4 bases from V and 6 bases from J; bases unmatched to any gene: 17. CDR3 nucleotide sequence: TGTGCCTGGACCCCCAGTAGGACAGGGATTAGTCCCAATGAGCAGTTCTTC. As protein: CAWTPSRTGISPNEQFF.

This chain joins TRBV2 and TRBJ1-5, with 7 positions matching TRBD1. The CDR3 runs to 14 residues. V shed 8 bases and J 3 bases; nucleotides not matched to a gene: 7. Germline V gene lookup returns CDR1 SNHLY and CDR2 FYNNEI. The CDR3 loop is CASSGQGDNQPQHF. CDR3 bases: TGTGCCAGCTCCGGGCAGGGGGACAATCAGCCCCAGCATTTT. The variable domain in full, with the rest retrieved from reference TRBV2 and TRBJ1-5, is EPEVTQTPSHQVTQMGQEVILRCVPISNHLYFYWYRQILGQKVEFLVSFYNNEISEKSEIFDDQFSVERPDGSNFTLKIRSTKLEDSAMYFCASSGQGDNQPQHFGDGTRLSIL.

The chain links TRBV7-9 to TRBJ2-7; D is unresolved. V gave up 1 base and J gave up 7 bases, with 5 bases separating them. Germline assignment: CDR1 SEHNR and CDR2 FQNEAQ (reference sequence). CDR3 length equals 11 residues. CDR3 bases: TGTGCCAGCAGCTTAGAACGGGAGCAGTACTTC. Encoded protein: CASSLEREQYF.

The rearrangement joins TRBV9 to TRBJ2-2; no clear D. The V end lost 0 bases, the J end lost 6 bases, and 9 bases lay between the germline ends. This CDR3 has 14 amino acids. Looked up from germline, CDR1 is SGDLS and CDR2 is YYNGEE. The CDR3 protein is CASSVDPQPGELFF. CDR3 nucleotides: TGTGCCAGCAGCGTAGATCCTCAGCCCGGGGAGCTGTTTTTT.

This clone was seen more than once but under ten times. The V call is TRBV4-2, the J call TRBJ1-5; maybe TRBD1 (6 bases). V lost 0 bases, J lost 7 bases, and 10 bases lay in between. Germline V gene data show CDR1 as LGHNA and CDR2 as YNFKEQ. CDR3 length equals 14 residues. In DNA, the CDR3 is TGTGCCAGCAGCCAAGATGAAGGGGGGCAGCCCCAGCATTTT. Translation gives CASSQDEGGQPQHF.

The V call is TRBV7-9, the J call TRBJ1-1; D gene ambiguous. CDR1 is SEHNR, CDR2 FQNEAQ, per germline (reference sequence). Trimming left V 0 bases short and J 0 bases short, with 8 bases between. The CDR3 spans 15 residues. The CDR3 reads CASSLALPVNTEAFF. In nucleotides, the CDR3 is TGTGCCAGCAGCTTAGCCTTACCGGTGAACACTGAAGCTTTCTTT.

The V gene is TRBV4-3, the J gene TRBJ2-7, with no clear D. Trimming removed 0 bases at V and 0 bases at J, with 15 bases between. The CDR3 is 17 amino acids. Germline CDR1 is LGHNA and CDR2 is YSLEER. The CDR3: CASSQEPSGFSSYEQYF. CDR3 bases: TGCGCCAGCAGCCAAGAACCATCCGGCTTTAGCTCCTACGAGCAGTACTTC.

J is TRBJ2-7 and V is TRBV6-4, with 7 bases matching TRBD2. The CDR3 has 14 residues. Losses at the gene ends were 4 bases for V and 1 base for J; bases not matched to a gene: 4. CDR1 is MRHNA and CDR2 is SNTAGT in the germline V gene. CDR3 bases: TGTGCCAGCAGTGGGACTAGGAAATCCTACGAGCAGTACTTC. It codes for CASSGTRKSYEQYF.